This is a list of T cell receptor beta chains from one sample in a study of blood T cell repertoires in COVID-19. Libraries were prepared by immunoSEQ multiplex PCR; TCRdb keeps only in-frame clonotypes and omits some of them. The data contain around 150,000 clones, approximately 90% of them singletons. Sequencing input: peripheral blood. The receptors were gathered from a human donor in a cohort sampled during active COVID-19. Both conserved end residues are part of each CDR3. Fields, in order: D gene, V gene, clone size, J gene, CDR3 DNA, CDR3 protein. D genes are given only for firm matches. Not all rows give a size; the values are once, few, many and, for expanded clones, a class.

D gene: -; V gene: TRBV18; clone size: -; J gene: TRBJ2-5; CDR3 DNA: TGTGCCAGCTCACCACTTCGCAGGGGTGTTGAAGAGACCCAGTACTTC; CDR3 protein: CASSPLRRGVEETQYF
D gene: -; V gene: TRBV7-8; clone size: few; J gene: TRBJ2-3; CDR3 DNA: TGTGCCAGCAGCCCGACATCCTCTAGCACAGATACGCAGTATTTT; CDR3 protein: CASSPTSSSTDTQYF
D gene: -; V gene: TRBV5-4; clone size: -; J gene: TRBJ2-7; CDR3 DNA: TGTGCCAGCAGCTTAACCAAAGACATAGCCTACGAGCAGTACTTC; CDR3 protein: CASSLTKDIAYEQYF
D gene: TRBD2; V gene: TRBV7-2; clone size: -; J gene: TRBJ2-3; CDR3 DNA: TGTGCCAGGCGACGCGGGGGGACAGATACGCAGTATTTT; CDR3 protein: CARRRGGTDTQYF
D gene: -; V gene: TRBV28; clone size: -; J gene: TRBJ1-5; CDR3 DNA: TGTGCCAGCAGTCGGACAGCCCCTGAGCCCCAGCATTTT; CDR3 protein: CASSRTAPEPQHF
D gene: -; V gene: TRBV27; clone size: -; J gene: TRBJ2-7; CDR3 DNA: TGTGCCAGCCGCCGAAGCGAAGAGCAGTACTTC; CDR3 protein: CASRRSEEQYF
D gene: -; V gene: TRBV19; clone size: -; J gene: TRBJ2-5; CDR3 DNA: TGTGCCAGTAGTCAGGGCTCGGTAGAGACCCAGTACTTC; CDR3 protein: CASSQGSVETQYF
D gene: -; V gene: TRBV9; clone size: -; J gene: TRBJ2-5; CDR3 DNA: TGTGCCAGCAGCGCAATTGGTAGTACGACCCAGTACTTC; CDR3 protein: CASSAIGSTTQYF
D gene: -; V gene: TRBV10-3; clone size: -; J gene: TRBJ2-2; CDR3 DNA: TGTGCCATCAGTCTCAGGGAGGACACCGGGGAGCTGTTTTTT; CDR3 protein: CAISLREDTGELFF
D gene: TRBD2; V gene: TRBV27; clone size: once; J gene: TRBJ2-3; CDR3 DNA: TGTGCCAGCAGAGGACTAGCGGGCACAGATACGCAGTATTTT; CDR3 protein: CASRGLAGTDTQYF
D gene: TRBD2; V gene: TRBV2; clone size: -; J gene: TRBJ2-2; CDR3 DNA: TGTGCCAGCAGAGGACTAGCGGCGAACACCGGGGAGCTGTTTTTT; CDR3 protein: CASRGLAANTGELFF
D gene: -; V gene: TRBV5-1; clone size: once; J gene: TRBJ1-6; CDR3 DNA: TGCGCCAGCAGCTTGGGGCGACAACAAAATTCACCCCTCCACTTT; CDR3 protein: CASSLGRQQNSPLHF
D gene: TRBD2; V gene: TRBV30; clone size: -; J gene: TRBJ2-1; CDR3 DNA: TGTGCCTGGAGTCCAGGACTAGCTCAAGAGCAGTTCTTC; CDR3 protein: CAWSPGLAQEQFF
D gene: TRBD1; V gene: TRBV27; clone size: -; J gene: TRBJ2-7; CDR3 DNA: TGTGCCAGCAGCTCCCCGGGACAGGGGGCCTACGAGCAGTACTTC; CDR3 protein: CASSSPGQGAYEQYF
D gene: TRBD1; V gene: TRBV4-3; clone size: -; J gene: TRBJ1-6; CDR3 DNA: TGCGCCAGCAGCCAGGACAGGGGGTCCCCACCCCTCCACTTT; CDR3 protein: CASSQDRGSPPLHF
D gene: -; V gene: TRBV7-9; clone size: -; J gene: TRBJ2-1; CDR3 DNA: TGTGCCAGCAGATCCGACTTCTCGGGTTATGAGCAGTTCTTC; CDR3 protein: CASRSDFSGYEQFF
D gene: TRBD1; V gene: TRBV10-3; clone size: -; J gene: TRBJ2-5; CDR3 DNA: TGTGCCATCAGTGACAGGGGGCCGGAGACCCAGTACTTC; CDR3 protein: CAISDRGPETQYF
D gene: TRBD1; V gene: TRBV6-5; clone size: -; J gene: TRBJ1-2; CDR3 DNA: TGTGCCAGCAGTTACTCCAGACAGGGGGCTAACGGCTACACCTTC; CDR3 protein: CASSYSRQGANGYTF
D gene: TRBD1; V gene: TRBV2; clone size: -; J gene: TRBJ1-1; CDR3 DNA: TGTGCCAGCAGGGGACAGCCGAACACTGAAGCTTTCTTT; CDR3 protein: CASRGQPNTEAFF
D gene: TRBD2; V gene: TRBV6-6; clone size: -; J gene: TRBJ2-5; CDR3 DNA: TGTGCCAGCAGACTAGCGGGGGGGCCGGGGGAGACCCAGTACTTC; CDR3 protein: CASRLAGGPGETQYF
D gene: -; V gene: TRBV3-1/TRBV3-2; clone size: -; J gene: TRBJ1-1; CDR3 DNA: TGTGCCAGCAGCCAAAGAGGCCGGGGGGCTGAAGCTTTCTTT; CDR3 protein: CASSQRGRGAEAFF
D gene: TRBD1; V gene: TRBV27; clone size: -; J gene: TRBJ1-5; CDR3 DNA: TGTGCCAGCAACCTGGGACAGCACAATCAGCCCCAGCATTTT; CDR3 protein: CASNLGQHNQPQHF
D gene: -; V gene: TRBV5-4; clone size: once; J gene: TRBJ1-3; CDR3 DNA: TGTGCCAGCAGCTCACAGGGAAACACCATATATTTT; CDR3 protein: CASSSQGNTIYF
D gene: -; V gene: TRBV29-1; clone size: -; J gene: TRBJ1-2; CDR3 DNA: TGCAGCGTTGAAGGGGACACCATCTATGGCTACACCTTC; CDR3 protein: CSVEGDTIYGYTF
D gene: TRBD1; V gene: TRBV7-8; clone size: -; J gene: TRBJ1-1; CDR3 DNA: TGTGCCAGCAGCCCTCGGACAGGGGGGAGGAACACTGAAGCTTTCTTT; CDR3 protein: CASSPRTGGRNTEAFF
D gene: TRBD1; V gene: TRBV29-1; clone size: -; J gene: TRBJ2-7; CDR3 DNA: TGCAGCGTGGCCACTCCCCAGGGGGCCGACGAGCAGTACTTC; CDR3 protein: CSVATPQGADEQYF
D gene: -; V gene: TRBV6-5; clone size: -; J gene: TRBJ2-7; CDR3 DNA: TGTGCCAGCGGCCGGGACTACGAGCAGTACTTC; CDR3 protein: CASGRDYEQYF
D gene: TRBD2; V gene: TRBV5-5; clone size: -; J gene: TRBJ2-3; CDR3 DNA: TGTGCCAGCAGCTTGGTGCGGGGGGATACGCAGTATTTT; CDR3 protein: CASSLVRGDTQYF
D gene: -; V gene: TRBV2; clone size: -; J gene: TRBJ2-7; CDR3 DNA: TGTGCCAGCAGGTCCCAAGGGGCGTCCTACGAGCAGTACTTC; CDR3 protein: CASRSQGASYEQYF
D gene: TRBD2; V gene: TRBV5-4; clone size: few; J gene: TRBJ2-1; CDR3 DNA: TGTGCCAGCAGCTTTTTCACTAGCGGGGGGAATGAGCAGTTCTTC; CDR3 protein: CASSFFTSGGNEQFF
D gene: -; V gene: TRBV27; clone size: -; J gene: TRBJ2-7; CDR3 DNA: TGTGCCAGCAGCCGGACAGTAGCCTACGAGCAGTACTTC; CDR3 protein: CASSRTVAYEQYF
D gene: -; V gene: TRBV7-2; clone size: -; J gene: TRBJ1-5; CDR3 DNA: TGTGCCAGCAGCTTATCTGGGGCGGGGCAGCCCCAGCATTTT; CDR3 protein: CASSLSGAGQPQHF
D gene: TRBD2; V gene: TRBV5-4; clone size: -; J gene: TRBJ2-7; CDR3 DNA: TGTGCCAGCACCTCGGACAGGACACTAGCGGGAGGCTTCTACGAGCAGTACTTC; CDR3 protein: CASTSDRTLAGGFYEQYF
D gene: TRBD2; V gene: TRBV4-3; clone size: -; J gene: TRBJ2-1; CDR3 DNA: TGCGCCAGCAGCCAAGATCCCCCGTCGGGGGGAACCTACAATGAGCAGTTCTTC; CDR3 protein: CASSQDPPSGGTYNEQFF
D gene: TRBD1; V gene: TRBV29-1; clone size: -; J gene: TRBJ1-1; CDR3 DNA: TGCAGCGCCACGACAGGGGTGAACACTGAAGCTTTCTTT; CDR3 protein: CSATTGVNTEAFF
D gene: -; V gene: TRBV25-1; clone size: -; J gene: TRBJ1-1; CDR3 DNA: TGTGCCAGCAGTGCCTCGTGGGAGGGTTCTGAAGCTTTCTTT; CDR3 protein: CASSASWEGSEAFF
D gene: -; V gene: TRBV6-1; clone size: -; J gene: TRBJ2-1; CDR3 DNA: TGTGCCAGCAGTGAAGTTGTAGCAGCTTACAATGAGCAGTTCTTC; CDR3 protein: CASSEVVAAYNEQFF
D gene: TRBD1; V gene: TRBV5-4; clone size: few; J gene: TRBJ1-2; CDR3 DNA: TGTGCCAGCAGCCTGACAGGGGGTGGAGGCTACACCTTC; CDR3 protein: CASSLTGGGGYTF
D gene: -; V gene: TRBV4-3; clone size: -; J gene: TRBJ1-2; CDR3 DNA: TGCGCCAGCAGCCAAGATTTGGGCGAGGGCTATGGCTACACCTTC; CDR3 protein: CASSQDLGEGYGYTF
D gene: -; V gene: TRBV6-5; clone size: -; J gene: TRBJ1-5; CDR3 DNA: TGTGCCAGCAGTATAACTCCATTTTCGACACCCCATTTT; CDR3 protein: CASSITPFSTPHF
D gene: -; V gene: TRBV12-5; clone size: -; J gene: TRBJ1-5; CDR3 DNA: TGTGCTAGTGGTTTTCCGCAGGAGGATAGCAATCAGCCCCAGCATTTT; CDR3 protein: CASGFPQEDSNQPQHF
D gene: -; V gene: TRBV19; clone size: -; J gene: TRBJ1-1; CDR3 DNA: TGTGCCAGTAGTATAAACAGGGCCACTGAAGCTTTCTTT; CDR3 protein: CASSINRATEAFF
D gene: -; V gene: TRBV7-6; clone size: few; J gene: TRBJ1-2; CDR3 DNA: TGTGCCAGCAGCTTACTTCAGGGGATGGTTTATGGCTACACCTTC; CDR3 protein: CASSLLQGMVYGYTF
D gene: -; V gene: TRBV27; clone size: -; J gene: TRBJ2-3; CDR3 DNA: TGTGCCAGCAGTTTGCGACTGGGGCCCGGGGATACGCAGTATTTT; CDR3 protein: CASSLRLGPGDTQYF
D gene: -; V gene: TRBV28; clone size: -; J gene: TRBJ2-1; CDR3 DNA: TGTGCCAGCAGTTGCGGGGGCTGCAATGAGCAGTTCTTC; CDR3 protein: CASSCGGCNEQFF
D gene: TRBD2; V gene: TRBV3-1/TRBV3-2; clone size: -; J gene: TRBJ2-7; CDR3 DNA: TGTGCCAGCAGCGCCGGACTAGCGGGTTACGAGCAGTACTTC; CDR3 protein: CASSAGLAGYEQYF
D gene: -; V gene: TRBV29-1; clone size: -; J gene: TRBJ1-1; CDR3 DNA: TGCAGCGTTGAAAGGGGAGGGAACACTGAAGCTTTCTTT; CDR3 protein: CSVERGGNTEAFF
D gene: TRBD1; V gene: TRBV14; clone size: -; J gene: TRBJ1-2; CDR3 DNA: TGTGCCAGCAGCCAGGGAGGGACAGGAGACCTATATGGCTACACCTTC; CDR3 protein: CASSQGGTGDLYGYTF
D gene: -; V gene: TRBV4-3; clone size: -; J gene: TRBJ1-2; CDR3 DNA: TGCGCCAGCAGCCAAGACAGGGAAGGAGGCTACACCTTC; CDR3 protein: CASSQDREGGYTF
D gene: -; V gene: TRBV5-1; clone size: -; J gene: TRBJ1-1; CDR3 DNA: TGCGCCAGCCGACAGGAGTCGAACACTGAAGCTTTCTTT; CDR3 protein: CASRQESNTEAFF
D gene: -; V gene: TRBV21-1; clone size: -; J gene: TRBJ2-1; CDR3 DNA: TGTGCCAGCAGCAAAGCGCTTTACGGCGCGGGTTATTCATTCAATGAGCAGTTCTTC; CDR3 protein: CASSKALYGAGYSFNEQFF
D gene: TRBD2; V gene: TRBV6-5; clone size: once; J gene: TRBJ2-1; CDR3 DNA: TGTGCCAGCAGTCCTAGCGGGGGGACTTACAATGAGCAGTTCTTC; CDR3 protein: CASSPSGGTYNEQFF
D gene: TRBD1; V gene: TRBV19; clone size: -; J gene: TRBJ2-7; CDR3 DNA: TGTGCCAGTAGTCTCGGACAGGGGAACAACTACGAGCAGTACTTC; CDR3 protein: CASSLGQGNNYEQYF
D gene: -; V gene: TRBV12-2; clone size: -; J gene: TRBJ1-5; CDR3 DNA: TGTGCAAGTCGCCCGGACAGGGGAAGCCAGCCCCAGCATTTT; CDR3 protein: CASRPDRGSQPQHF
D gene: -; V gene: TRBV5-1; clone size: -; J gene: TRBJ2-2; CDR3 DNA: TGCGCCAGCAGCTTGGAACTCCTCACCGGGGAGCTGTTTTTT; CDR3 protein: CASSLELLTGELFF
D gene: -; V gene: TRBV11-3; clone size: -; J gene: TRBJ1-1; CDR3 DNA: TGTGCATCTACCTCGGACACTGAAGCTTTCTTT; CDR3 protein: CASTSDTEAFF
D gene: TRBD1; V gene: TRBV18; clone size: -; J gene: TRBJ2-2; CDR3 DNA: TGTGCCAGCTCACCACGGGACAGGAACAAACCCGGGGAGCTGTTTTTT; CDR3 protein: CASSPRDRNKPGELFF
D gene: TRBD1; V gene: TRBV5-1; clone size: once; J gene: TRBJ2-2; CDR3 DNA: TGCGCCAGCAGCCGAGACAGGGCCGGGGAGCTGTTTTTT; CDR3 protein: CASSRDRAGELFF
D gene: -; V gene: TRBV19; clone size: -; J gene: TRBJ2-7; CDR3 DNA: TGTGCCAGTAGTGCGGCGGGTGGACCCTACGAGCAGTACTTC; CDR3 protein: CASSAAGGPYEQYF
D gene: -; V gene: TRBV30; clone size: once; J gene: TRBJ1-5; CDR3 DNA: TGTGCCTGGCGCCCGAGGGGGGGGGATAGCAATCAGCCCCAGCATTTT; CDR3 protein: CAWRPRGGDSNQPQHF